The 18 T cell receptor beta chains presented below share a single source sample, sequenced in a study of shared clonotypes between healthy human individuals. This table comes from immunoSEQ multiplex PCR, and its TCRdb copy is limited to in-frame clones, with some not included. The table records some 2 million clones, 85% to 95% of them present only once. What was sequenced was naive CD4+ T cells sorted from blood. The subset was: CD45RA+ positively selected. All receptors come from a man between 18 and 29 years old in good health.

This chain uses TRBV11-2 with TRBJ2-7; D not certain. CDR1 is SGHAT and CDR2 is FQNNGV in the germline V gene. The CDR3 has 14 amino acids. Trimming took off 4 bases at V and 0 bases at J, with 10 bases between the two ends. Here the CDR3 reads CASSSVSHSYEQYF. The DNA of the CDR3 is TGTGCCAGCAGCTCAGTCAGCCACTCCTACGAGCAGTACTTC.

The rearrangement joins TRBV29-1 to TRBJ1-4; no definite D call. The CDR3 spans 13 residues. In germline, CDR1 is SQVTM, CDR2 ANQGSEA. Trimming took off 7 bases at V and 7 bases at J, with 16 bases between the two ends. The CDR3 here is CSGRMVYSEKLFF. CDR3 sequence (DNA): TGCAGCGGACGTATGGTTTATTCTGAAAAACTGTTTTTT.

This sequence joins TRBV7-2 and TRBJ2-5; no clear D. Germline V gene lookup returns CDR1 SGHTA and CDR2 FQGNSA. The CDR3 is made up of 16 amino acids. Trimming removed 0 bases from V and 1 base from J, with 12 bases in between. The CDR3 reads CASSLALTAVQETQYF. Here the CDR3 DNA reads TGTGCCAGCAGCTTAGCGCTTACGGCAGTCCAAGAGACCCAGTACTTC. The full variable domain, in which reference TRBV7-2 and TRBJ2-5 provide the parts outside the CDR3, is GAGVSQSPSNKVTEKGKDVELRCDPISGHTALYWYRQSLGQGLEFLIYFQGNSAPDKSGLPSDRFSAERTGGSVSTLTIQRTQQEDSAVYLCASSLALTAVQETQYFGPGTRLLVL.

The V gene is TRBV6-5, the J gene TRBJ1-2; a weak D match, TRBD1 (6 bases). This CDR3 has 13 amino acids. V was trimmed by 6 bases and J by 4 bases, leaving 12 bases between them. Per the germline V gene, CDR1 is MNHEY and CDR2 is SVGAGI. The CDR3 spells CASRSTGLYGYTF. The CDR3 coding sequence is TGTGCCAGCAGGTCGACAGGCCTCTATGGCTACACCTTC.

This chain links TRBV7-9 with TRBJ2-3; 15 bases agree with TRBD2. The J segment lost 7 bases and the V segment lost 5 bases, leaving 10 bases of the junction unmatched. The CDR3 is made up of 17 amino acids. Germline V gene data show CDR1 as SEHNR and CDR2 as FQNEAQ (reference sequence). The CDR3 DNA is TGTGCCAGCAGCACCCTCGGGACTAGCGGGGGGATATATACGCAGTATTTT. It encodes CASSTLGTSGGIYTQYF.

The rearrangement uses TRBV6-6 and TRBJ1-5; D is ambiguous. V was clipped by 2 bases and J by 7 bases, with 12 bases between them. Per germline, CDR1 MNHNY and CDR2 SVGAGI (reference sequence). The CDR3 consists of 14 residues. The CDR3 loop reads CASSYERVGQPQHF. CDR3 bases: TGTGCCAGCAGTTACGAGAGGGTCGGCCAGCCCCAGCATTTT.

The gene calls are TRBV6-6 and TRBJ2-7, with 8 bases matching TRBD1. CDR3 size: 15 residues. CDR1 is MNHNY and CDR2 is SVGAGI in the germline V gene (reference sequence). J was trimmed by 1 base and V by 5 bases; bases with no gene match: 7. CDR3 bases: TGTGCCAGCAGTCGACAGGGGCTGGTATCCTACGAGCAGTACTTC. It specifies CASSRQGLVSYEQYF.

The rearrangement joins TRBV5-5 to TRBJ2-3; possibly TRBD2 for D (5 bases). The CDR3 loop spans 12 amino acids. From germline, CDR1 is SGHKS and CDR2 YYEKEE (reference sequence). The V end was cut by 6 bases, the J end by 4 bases, with 9 bases between. The CDR3 spells CASILGADTQYF. The DNA for the CDR3 is TGTGCCAGCATCCTCGGGGCAGATACGCAGTATTTT.

Remarks on this clone: Other DNA sequences within the sample encode an identical CDR3. The chain combines TRBV2 with TRBJ1-4, with D hard to call. The V gene lost 3 bases and the J gene lost 7 bases, with 9 bases spanning the gap. In germline, CDR1 is SNHLY, CDR2 FYNNEI. The CDR3 has 13 residues. The CDR3 protein is CASSDSLGEKLFF. The CDR3 bases are TGTGCCAGCAGTGACTCTCTGGGTGAAAAACTGTTTTTT.

A single count supports this clone. This rearrangement joins TRBV29-1 to TRBJ2-3, with 9 bases fitting TRBD1. The CDR3 contains 14 residues. V trimming: 2 bases; J trimming: 5 bases; junction bases outside the gene matches: 5. The germline V gene has CDR1 SQVTM and CDR2 ANQGSEA. The CDR3 region is CSVERTGVGDTQYF. As DNA, the CDR3 is TGCAGCGTTGAAAGGACAGGGGTGGGAGATACGCAGTATTTT.

The genes are TRBV29-1 and TRBJ2-1; TRBD2 aligns across 7 bases. This CDR3 comprises 13 residues. The germline V gene encodes CDR1 SQVTM and CDR2 ANQGSEA. V lost 8 bases to trimming and J lost 7 bases; unmatched junction nucleotides: 11. The chain's CDR3 is CSQGVGLLNEQFF. CDR3 DNA: TGCAGCCAAGGTGTGGGACTACTTAATGAGCAGTTCTTC.

Of note for this clone: It may be a read error: a sequence one base away is much more abundant. This same CDR3 is encoded by further DNA sequences in the sample. The J gene is TRBJ1-5, the V gene TRBV27; D gene unclear. Per germline, CDR1 MNHEY and CDR2 SMNVEV (reference sequence). This CDR3 spans 13 amino acids. With 2 bases removed from V and 0 bases from J, the gap between germline ends came to 2 bases. The CDR3 coding sequence is TGTGCCAGCAGTTTAAGTAGCAATCAGCCCCAGCATTTT. It encodes CASSLSSNQPQHF.

The chain couples TRBV6-6 to TRBJ2-1; D is perhaps TRBD2 (5 bases). This CDR3 has 16 amino acids. Trimming stripped 2 bases from V and 6 bases from J, with 17 bases between. CDR1 is MNHNY and CDR2 is SVGAGI in the germline V gene (reference sequence). CDR3 protein: CASSYGRVGSANEQFF. The CDR3, as DNA: TGTGCCAGCAGTTACGGGCGAGTTGGTAGCGCCAATGAGCAGTTCTTC.

The chain couples TRBV4-1 to TRBJ1-5; 7 nucleotides line up with TRBD1. This CDR3 spans 17 amino acids. The germline CDR1 and CDR2 sequences are MGHRA and YSYEKL. The ends lost 3 bases at V and 2 bases at J; junction bases unmatched: 10. The CDR3: CASSQATGVFGNQPQHF. The CDR3 nucleotides are TGCGCCAGCAGCCAGGCTACAGGGGTTTTTGGCAATCAGCCCCAGCATTTT.

The chain links TRBV5-6 to TRBJ2-7; D might be TRBD1 (6 bases). V was shortened by 0 bases and J by 2 bases, with 12 bases between the two germline ends. CDR1 and CDR2 (germline): SGHDT, YYEEEE. This CDR3 contains 15 residues. The CDR3 spells CASSLEPGATYEQYF. In DNA form, the CDR3 reads TGTGCCAGCAGCTTGGAGCCAGGGGCCACCTACGAGCAGTACTTC.

This chain uses TRBV18 with TRBJ2-7, with 15 bases identical to TRBD2. The germline V gene encodes CDR1 KGHSH and CDR2 LQKENI. V lost 3 bases to trimming and J lost 3 bases; unmatched junction nucleotides: 9. The CDR3 extends over 18 amino acids. The CDR3 spells CASSPRTSGGAKLYEQYF. CDR3 nucleotides: TGTGCCAGCTCACCCCGGACTAGCGGGGGGGCAAAACTCTACGAGCAGTACTTC.

This chain connects TRBV7-9 to TRBJ2-6; D remains unclear. V dropped 6 bases and J dropped 2 bases, with 20 bases sitting between them. This CDR3 is 18 amino acids long. Germline loops: CDR1 SEHNR, CDR2 FQNEAQ (reference sequence). The CDR3 spells CASSPQWPNPPGANVLTF. The DNA for the CDR3 is TGTGCCAGCAGTCCTCAATGGCCCAACCCTCCTGGGGCCAACGTCCTGACTTTC.

This clone was counted once. The chain links TRBV2 to TRBJ2-2; 8 nucleotides line up with TRBD2. CDR1 and CDR2 from the germline V gene are SNHLY and FYNNEI. Trimming cost V 8 bases and J 5 bases; bases outside gene matches: 4. The CDR3 sequence is 13 residues long. In DNA, the CDR3 is TGTGCCAGCCGGGAGGGGGAAACCGGGGAGCTGTTTTTT. This codes for CASREGETGELFF.